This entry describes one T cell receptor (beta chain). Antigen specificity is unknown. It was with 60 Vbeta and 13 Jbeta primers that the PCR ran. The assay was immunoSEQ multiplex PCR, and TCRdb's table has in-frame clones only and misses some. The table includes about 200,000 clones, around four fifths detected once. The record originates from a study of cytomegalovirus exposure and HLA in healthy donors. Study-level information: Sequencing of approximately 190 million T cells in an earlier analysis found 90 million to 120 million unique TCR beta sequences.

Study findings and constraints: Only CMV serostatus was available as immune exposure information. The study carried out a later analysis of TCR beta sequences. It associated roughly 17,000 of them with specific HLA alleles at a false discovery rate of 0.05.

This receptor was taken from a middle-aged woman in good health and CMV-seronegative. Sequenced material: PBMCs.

CDR3 nucleotides: TGTGCCAGTAGTAGGACTAGCGGGATTGTAGATACGCAGTATTTT. The encoded protein is CASSRTSGIVDTQYF. The V call is TRBV19, the J call TRBJ2-3, with TRBD2 matching 12 bases. V was clipped by 4 bases and J by 5 bases; unmatched bases: 4. The germline gives CDR1 LNHDA, CDR2 SQIVND (reference sequence). This CDR3 contains 15 residues.